This T cell receptor (beta chain) appears in the sequencing data of a study of T-cell memory formation after mild COVID-19. TCRdb reanalysed the 5' RACE reads using MiXCR and keeps one entry per CDR3 protein. The sample holds 500,000 to 650,000 distinct CDR3 sequences; about 22% are singletons and the top ten take roughly 8.3%. V lost 1 base and J 7 bases, leaving 20 bases between the germline ends. The CDR3 extends over 16 amino acids. Germline CDR1 MGHRA, CDR2 YSYEKL. Source material: PBMCs or a T cell subset sorted from them (not recorded which). The chain recombines TRBV4-1 with TRBJ2-7; the D call may be TRBD1 or TRBD2 (5 bases each). The TCR originated in an adult woman who had mild COVID-19 (a few samples of this study predate the infection). Cell type and time point are not known. The CDR3 here is CASSQATGTGGYEQYF. DNA of the CDR3: TGCGCCAGCAGCCAAGCTACCGGGACGGGCGGGTATGAGCAGTACTTC.